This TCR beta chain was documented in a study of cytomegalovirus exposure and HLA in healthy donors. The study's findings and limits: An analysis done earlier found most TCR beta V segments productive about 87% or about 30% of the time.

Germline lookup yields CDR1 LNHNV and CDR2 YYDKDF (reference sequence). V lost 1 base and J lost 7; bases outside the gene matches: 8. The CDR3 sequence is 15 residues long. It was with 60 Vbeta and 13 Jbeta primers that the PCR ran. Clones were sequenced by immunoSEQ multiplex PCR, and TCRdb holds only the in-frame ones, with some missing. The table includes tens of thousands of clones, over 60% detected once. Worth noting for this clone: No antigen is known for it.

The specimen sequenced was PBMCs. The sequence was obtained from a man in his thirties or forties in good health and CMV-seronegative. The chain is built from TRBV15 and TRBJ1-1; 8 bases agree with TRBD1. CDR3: CATSRGLDRDLEAFF. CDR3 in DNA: TGTGCCACCAGCAGAGGCCTGGACAGGGACCTTGAAGCTTTCTTT.